These 27 T cell receptor beta chains share one sample of origin, sequenced in a study of Ad26.COV2.S vaccination and SARS-CoV-2 variants. The treatment denotes: some 19 received Ad26.COV2.S at low or high dose, single or two shots; roughly 5 received placebo; per-sample allocation not given. Sampling was performed 63 days after the first vaccine or placebo injection. Sequencing was performed with immunoSEQ multiplex PCR; in TCRdb, only in-frame clones are kept and a portion is missing. The sample records about 350,000 clones, around 89% being singletons. The starting material was peripheral blood, obtained in a trial of Ad26.COV2.S vaccine versus placebo. The source is a person between 18 and 65 years old who received the Ad26.COV2.S COVID-19 vaccine or a placebo.

This chain joins TRBV7-9 and TRBJ1-1; D is perhaps TRBD1 (5 bases). Germline lookup yields CDR1 SEHNR and CDR2 FQNEAQ (reference sequence). The length of the CDR3 is 12 residues. The V end lost 5 bases, the J end lost 9 bases, and 13 bases lay between the germline ends. As DNA, the CDR3 is TGTGCCAGCAGCCTACAAGGGACGCAAGCTTTCTTT. Its translation is CASSLQGTQAFF. Full variable domain (rest looked up from reference TRBV7-9 and TRBJ1-1): DTGVSQNPRHKITKRGQNVTFRCDPISEHNRLYWYRQTLGQGPEFLTYFQNEAQLEKSRLLSDRFSAERPKGSFSTLEIQRTEQGDSAMYLCASSLQGTQAFFGQGTRLTVV.

This clone was seen once. The J gene is TRBJ1-1, the V gene TRBV5-4; D is possibly TRBD1 (5 bases). This CDR3 has 16 amino acids. Germline V gene data show CDR1 as SGHNT and CDR2 as YYREEE (reference sequence). Trimming pared 5 bases from V and 5 bases from J, leaving 22 bases between. The CDR3 DNA sequence: TGTGCCAGCAGAAACCTGGGGGGGGGAGGAAGGACTGAAGCTTTCTTT. The encoded protein is CASRNLGGGGRTEAFF.

The chain couples TRBV28 to TRBJ2-2, with TRBD2 identical over 7 bases. This CDR3 region has 16 residues. V shed 5 bases and J 5 bases; nucleotides not matched to a gene: 11. From germline, CDR1 is MDHEN and CDR2 SYDVKM. The CDR3 nucleotides are TGTGCCAGCAGTCCACCGGGGGGAAGAAAAACCGGGGAGCTGTTTTTT. Its protein is CASSPPGGRKTGELFF.

The genes are TRBV29-1 and TRBJ1-1; a weak D match, TRBD1 (5 bases). Germline lookup yields CDR1 SQVTM and CDR2 ANQGSEA. Trimming shortened V by 3 bases and J by 6 bases, and 11 bases separated the two germline ends. CDR3 length: 12 residues. This chain's CDR3 is CSVDRDDPEAFF. Written as DNA, the CDR3 is TGCAGCGTTGACAGGGATGACCCTGAAGCTTTCTTT.

V gene TRBV28 combines with J gene TRBJ2-2; D is undetermined. V lost 7 bases and J lost 7, with 7 bases in between. Germline V gene sequence: CDR1 MDHEN, CDR2 SYDVKM. The CDR3 has 11 residues. The CDR3 bases are TGTGCCAGCACGGCCAGCGGGGAGCTGTTTTTT. Translation: CASTASGELFF.

The gene calls are TRBV3-1 (or the pseudogene TRBV3-2) and TRBJ1-2; weak D call: TRBD1 (6 bases). Germline CDR1 LGHDT, CDR2 YNNKEL (reference sequence). V lost 7 bases, J lost 6 bases, and 15 bases lay in between. This CDR3 spans 13 amino acids. The CDR3 DNA is TGTGCCAGCACCATAGGGGGGGCCCATGGCTACACCTTC. Translation gives CASTIGGAHGYTF.

This sequence joins TRBV18 and TRBJ1-5; 8 bases fit TRBD1. With 3 bases clipped from V and 7 bases from J, the junction kept 5 bases outside the gene matches. Germline-derived CDR1 and CDR2 are KGHSH and LQKENI. The CDR3 contains 14 residues. The CDR3 nucleotides are TGTGCCAGCTCACCGGACAGGGTGGGCCAGCCCCAGCATTTT. Translation: CASSPDRVGQPQHF.

A note on this clone: The sample has other DNA sequences that encode this CDR3 too. V is TRBV2 and J is TRBJ1-1; possible D gene TRBD1, 5 bases. Germline CDR1 and CDR2: SNHLY and FYNNEI. The CDR3 has 12 amino acids. Trimming left V 6 bases short and J 4 bases short, with 9 bases between. This CDR3 is CASRPGGTEAFF. CDR3 nucleotides: TGTGCCAGCAGACCTGGGGGCACTGAAGCTTTCTTT.

This clone came up a few times. This chain connects TRBV29-1 to TRBJ2-7, with D perhaps being TRBD1 or TRBD2 (5 bases each). Looked up from germline, CDR1 is SQVTM and CDR2 is ANQGSEA. Trimming stripped 7 bases from V and 4 bases from J, with 11 bases between. CDR3 length: 11 amino acids. The CDR3: CSGTWGYEQYF. As DNA, the CDR3 is TGCAGCGGGACTTGGGGGTACGAGCAGTACTTC.

The genes are TRBV30 and TRBJ2-1; no clear D. Between the trimmed V and J ends, which lost 0 bases and 6 bases, there was a span of 6 bases. Germline V CDR1 and CDR2: GTSNPN, SVGIG (reference sequence). The CDR3 has 12 residues. The DNA of the CDR3 is TGTGCCTGGAGTGTATTCGCCAATGAGCAGTTCTTC. This encodes CAWSVFANEQFF.

V gene TRBV1 combines with J gene TRBJ2-4; TRBD1 is taken as the D call from the table, unchecked against the DNA. TRBV1 is recorded as a pseudogene. The CDR3 is 12 amino acids. The CDR3 bases are TGCACCAGACCACAGGTAGAAGACATTCAGTACTTC. This encodes CTRPQVEDIQYF.

The chain carries TRBV18 and TRBJ2-7; D gene uncertain. The V and J ends lost 1 base and 4 bases respectively, with 8 bases between them. Germline CDR1 and CDR2: KGHSH and LQKENI. The CDR3 contains 13 residues. CDR3 DNA: TGTGCCAGCTCACCACTTGGGGTATACGAGCAGTACTTC. Amino acids: CASSPLGVYEQYF.

This chain uses TRBV3-1 (or the pseudogene TRBV3-2) with TRBJ1-6; 11 bases are shared with TRBD1. Germline V CDR1 and CDR2: LGHDT, YNNKEL (reference sequence). The J segment lost 8 bases and the V segment lost 4 bases, leaving 7 bases of the junction unmatched. The CDR3 consists of 16 residues. The CDR3 region has the DNA TGTGCCAGCAGCCTCGGACAGGGGGCCATAGATTCACCCCTCCACTTT. Amino acid sequence: CASSLGQGAIDSPLHF.

In its sample, this clone was seen once. The V and J genes are TRBV24-1 and TRBJ2-2, with 8 bases fitting TRBD2. Germline trimming cut 8 bases from V and 1 base from J; bases unmatched to any gene: 29. Per the germline V gene, CDR1 is KGHDR and CDR2 is SFDVKD. The CDR3 has 23 residues. CDR3: CATTPGPTLQGQREPENTGELFF. As DNA, the CDR3 is TGTGCCACCACACCGGGACCGACGCTACAGGGCCAGCGGGAGCCCGAGAACACCGGGGAGCTGTTTTTT.

The DNA for the CDR3 is TGTGCCAGCATTCCGCCGGGACTAGCGGGGGTATCGCAGTTCTTC. Translated: CASIPPGLAGVSQFF. The V and J genes are TRBV6-5 and TRBJ2-1; TRBD2 matches at 14 bases. CDR3 length: 15 residues. The ends lost 7 bases at V and 12 bases at J; junction bases unmatched: 11. The V gene's germline CDR1 is MNHEY and CDR2 SVGAGI.

The chain combines TRBV6-2 or TRBV6-3 with TRBJ2-2, with D perhaps TRBD1 (6 bases). Per germline, CDR1 MNHEY and CDR2 SVGEGT. Trimming cost V 2 bases and J 5 bases, with 15 bases left between them. This CDR3 has 16 residues. This chain's CDR3 is CASSYVPAQGTGELFF. Here the CDR3 DNA reads TGTGCCAGCAGTTACGTGCCTGCACAGGGAACCGGGGAGCTGTTTTTT.

This clone was observed a single time. The chain carries TRBV29-1 and TRBJ2-1, with 11 bases that match TRBD2. The CDR3 totals 15 residues. Germline V gives CDR1 SQVTM, CDR2 ANQGSEA. V gave up 4 bases and J gave up 3 bases; unmatched junction bases: 5. CDR3 amino acids: CSVGGGLADYNEQFF. DNA for the CDR3: TGCAGCGTTGGGGGGGGACTAGCGGACTACAATGAGCAGTTCTTC.

The genes are TRBV5-4 and TRBJ2-1; D ambiguous. Trimming cost V 2 bases and J 0 bases, with 12 bases left between them. The V gene's germline CDR1 is SGHNT and CDR2 YYREEE (reference sequence). The CDR3 runs to 16 residues. In DNA, the CDR3 is TGTGCCAGCAGCTTTGGTGGCACCGCCTCCTACAATGAGCAGTTCTTC. The encoded protein is CASSFGGTASYNEQFF. The variable domain in full, completed from reference TRBV5-4 and TRBJ2-1, reads ETGVTQSPTHLIKTRGQQVTLRCSSQSGHNTVSWYQQALGQGPQFIFQYYREEENGRGNFPPRFSGLQFPNYSSELNVNALELDDSALYLCASSFGGTASYNEQFFGPGTRLTVL.

The rearrangement joins TRBV28 to TRBJ1-1, with D perhaps matching TRBD1 (6 bases). Germline V CDR1 and CDR2: MDHEN, SYDVKM. The ends were cut back, 3 bases at V and 4 bases at J, with 12 bases in the middle. The CDR3 runs 14 residues. The CDR3: CASSFGGPSTEAFF. In nucleotides, the CDR3 is TGTGCCAGCAGTTTTGGGGGGCCGAGCACTGAAGCTTTCTTT.

This clone has only a few counts. The V call is TRBV4-2, the J call TRBJ2-7, with TRBD1 identical over 11 bases. The CDR3 loop spans 17 amino acids. CDR1 and CDR2 (germline): LGHNA, YNFKEQ. The J segment lost 4 bases and the V segment lost 4 bases, leaving 12 bases of the junction unmatched. The CDR3 is CASSLHHNRDRGYEQYF. For the CDR3, the DNA is TGTGCCAGCAGCCTCCACCACAACCGGGACAGGGGGTACGAGCAGTACTTC.

DNA of the CDR3: TGTGCCAGCAGCTTAGGACAGGCTGGAGAGAACACTGAAGCTTTCTTT. Translating gives CASSLGQAGENTEAFF. The chain couples TRBV7-3 to TRBJ1-1, with 7 bases that match TRBD1. This CDR3 has 16 amino acids. CDR1 SGHTA and CDR2 FQGTGA come from the germline V gene. V gave up 2 bases and J gave up 1 base; unmatched junction bases: 7.

The rearrangement joins TRBV5-4 to TRBJ2-3, with D maybe TRBD1 (5 bases). The CDR3 totals 16 residues. V was shortened by 2 bases and J by 1 base, with 14 bases between the two germline ends. Per germline, CDR1 SGHNT and CDR2 YYREEE (reference sequence). Here the CDR3 DNA reads TGTGCCAGCAGCTTTAAGGGGCTGTATCGCACAGATACGCAGTATTTT. This sequence encodes CASSFKGLYRTDTQYF.

The chain is built from TRBV6-5 and TRBJ2-7, with 7 bases identical to TRBD1. The germline V gene has CDR1 MNHEY and CDR2 SVGAGI. The CDR3 length is 12 residues. Trimming took 6 bases from V and 6 from J; bases not matched to a gene: 5. CDR3 residues: CASSQDRVEQYF. The CDR3, as DNA: TGTGCCAGCAGCCAAGACAGGGTCGAGCAGTACTTC.

V is TRBV27 and J is TRBJ1-1; 7 nucleotides align to TRBD1. J gave up 1 base and V 8 bases, and 7 bases lay outside the gene matches. Looked up from germline, CDR1 is MNHEY and CDR2 is SMNVEV (reference sequence). The CDR3 length is 14 residues. CDR3 sequence: CASRPGQQNTEAFF. As DNA, the CDR3 is TGTGCCAGCCGCCCGGGACAGCAGAACACTGAAGCTTTCTTT.

The V and J genes are TRBV29-1 and TRBJ1-2; D is ambiguous. CDR1 SQVTM and CDR2 ANQGSEA come from the germline V gene. This CDR3 region has 13 residues. V gave up 2 bases and J gave up 2 bases, with 9 bases separating them. This CDR3 reads CSVEQRNNYGYTF. DNA of the CDR3: TGCAGCGTTGAACAGAGAAACAACTATGGCTACACCTTC.

This chain joins TRBV3-1 (or the pseudogene TRBV3-2) and TRBJ2-7; 10 bases fit TRBD1. There are 16 residues in the CDR3. The trim removed 4 bases at V and 4 bases at J, leaving 10 bases unmatched. CDR1 is LGHDT and CDR2 is YNNKEL in the germline V gene (reference sequence). CDR3 sequence: CASSRPGGTGDYEQYF. The CDR3 nucleotides read TGTGCCAGCAGCCGCCCCGGGGGGACAGGGGATTACGAGCAGTACTTC.

The chain links TRBV4-3 to TRBJ2-4; 7 bases line up with TRBD1. In germline, CDR1 is LGHNA, CDR2 YSLEER. The CDR3 runs 14 residues. Unmatched junction bases numbered 4, after V lost 0 bases and J lost 8 bases. CDR3 DNA: TGCGCCAGCAGCCAAGAGACAGGGATGGACATTCAGTACTTC. Translating gives CASSQETGMDIQYF.